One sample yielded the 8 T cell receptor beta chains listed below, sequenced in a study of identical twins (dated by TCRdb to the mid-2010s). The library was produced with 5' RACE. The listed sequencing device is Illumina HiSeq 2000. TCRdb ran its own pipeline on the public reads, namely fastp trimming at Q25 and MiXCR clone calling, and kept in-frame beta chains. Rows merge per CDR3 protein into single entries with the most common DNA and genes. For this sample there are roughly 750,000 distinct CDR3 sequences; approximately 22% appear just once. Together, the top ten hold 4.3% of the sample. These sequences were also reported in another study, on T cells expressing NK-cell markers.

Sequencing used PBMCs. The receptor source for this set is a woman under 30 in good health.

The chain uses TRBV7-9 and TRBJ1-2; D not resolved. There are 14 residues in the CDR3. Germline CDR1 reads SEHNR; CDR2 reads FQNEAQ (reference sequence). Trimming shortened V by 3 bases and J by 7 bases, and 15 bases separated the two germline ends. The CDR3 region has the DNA TGTGCCAGCAGCTTCACGTCCATCGGTGGTGGCTACACCTTC. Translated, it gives CASSFTSIGGGYTF. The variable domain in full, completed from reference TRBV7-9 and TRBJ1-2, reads DTGVSQNPRHKITKRGQNVTFRCDPISEHNRLYWYRQTLGQGPEFLTYFQNEAQLEKSRLLSDRFSAERPKGSFSTLEIQRTEQGDSAMYLCASSFTSIGGGYTFGSGTRLTVV.

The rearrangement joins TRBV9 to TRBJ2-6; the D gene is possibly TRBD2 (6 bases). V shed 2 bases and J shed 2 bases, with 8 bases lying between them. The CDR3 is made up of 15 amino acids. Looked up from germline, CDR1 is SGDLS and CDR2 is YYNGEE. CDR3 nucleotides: TGTGCCAGCAGCGTGGGAGGACCTGGGGCCAACGTCCTGACTTTC. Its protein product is CASSVGGPGANVLTF.

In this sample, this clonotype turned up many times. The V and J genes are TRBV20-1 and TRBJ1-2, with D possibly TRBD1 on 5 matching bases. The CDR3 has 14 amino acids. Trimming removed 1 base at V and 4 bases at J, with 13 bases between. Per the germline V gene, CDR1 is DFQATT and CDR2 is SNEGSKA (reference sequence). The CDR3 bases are TGCAGTGCTAGAGTCTCCGGGGCTCTCTATGGCTACACCTTC. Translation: CSARVSGALYGYTF.

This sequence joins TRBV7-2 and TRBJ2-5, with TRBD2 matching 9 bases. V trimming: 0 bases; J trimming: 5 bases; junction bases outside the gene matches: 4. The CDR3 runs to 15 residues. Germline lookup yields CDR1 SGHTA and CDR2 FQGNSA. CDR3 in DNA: TGTGCCAGCAGCTTAGCCCTAGCGGGATGGGAGACCCAGTACTTC. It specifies CASSLALAGWETQYF.

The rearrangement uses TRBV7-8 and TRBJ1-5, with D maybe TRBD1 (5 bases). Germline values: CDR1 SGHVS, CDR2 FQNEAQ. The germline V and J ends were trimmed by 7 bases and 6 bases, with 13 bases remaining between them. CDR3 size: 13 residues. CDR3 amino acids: CASTMTRGQPQHF. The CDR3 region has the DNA TGTGCCAGCACCATGACGAGGGGTCAGCCCCAGCATTTT.

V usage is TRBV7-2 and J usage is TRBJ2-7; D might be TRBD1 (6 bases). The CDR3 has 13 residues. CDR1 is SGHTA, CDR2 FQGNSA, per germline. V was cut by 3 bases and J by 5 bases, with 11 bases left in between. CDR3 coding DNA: TGTGCCAGCAGCTTCGGTCACAGGGACGAGCAGTACTTC. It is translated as CASSFGHRDEQYF. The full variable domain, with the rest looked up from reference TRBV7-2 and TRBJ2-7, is GAGVSQSPSNKVTEKGKDVELRCDPISGHTALYWYRQSLGQGLEFLIYFQGNSAPDKSGLPSDRFSAERTGGSVSTLTIQRTQQEDSAVYLCASSFGHRDEQYFGPGTRLTVT.

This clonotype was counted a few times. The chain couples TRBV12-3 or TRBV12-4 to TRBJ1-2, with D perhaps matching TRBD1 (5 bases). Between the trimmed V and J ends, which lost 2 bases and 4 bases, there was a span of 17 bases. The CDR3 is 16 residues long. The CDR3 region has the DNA TGTGCCAGCAGTTTACGGGCAGTCGGGACGGGCTATGGCTACACCTTC. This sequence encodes CASSLRAVGTGYGYTF.

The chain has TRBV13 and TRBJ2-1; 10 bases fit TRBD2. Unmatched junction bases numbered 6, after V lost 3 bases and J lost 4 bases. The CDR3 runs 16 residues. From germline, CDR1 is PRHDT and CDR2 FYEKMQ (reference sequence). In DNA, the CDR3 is TGTGCCAGCAGCTTTAATAGCGGGGGGCCTTACAATGAGCAGTTCTTC. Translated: CASSFNSGGPYNEQFF.